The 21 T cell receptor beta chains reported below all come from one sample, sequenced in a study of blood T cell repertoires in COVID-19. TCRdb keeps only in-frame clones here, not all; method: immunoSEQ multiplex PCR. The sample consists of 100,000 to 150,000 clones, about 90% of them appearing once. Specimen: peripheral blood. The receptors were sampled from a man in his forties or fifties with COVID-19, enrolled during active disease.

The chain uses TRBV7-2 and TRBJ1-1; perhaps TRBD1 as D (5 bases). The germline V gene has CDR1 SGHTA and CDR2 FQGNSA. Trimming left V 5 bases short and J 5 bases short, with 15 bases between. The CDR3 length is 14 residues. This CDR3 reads CASSQGTGRTEAFF. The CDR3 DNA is TGTGCCAGCAGCCAGGGCACAGGAAGGACTGAAGCTTTCTTT.

CDR3: CASRPSGSLSEQYF. For the CDR3, the DNA is TGTGCCAGCAGACCTAGCGGGAGTCTCAGCGAGCAGTACTTC. The chain has TRBV25-1 and TRBJ2-7; 10 bases match TRBD2. After removal of 6 bases from V and 6 bases from J, the junction contained 8 bases not matched to a gene. This CDR3 region has 14 residues. Germline CDR1 MGHDK, CDR2 SYGVNS.

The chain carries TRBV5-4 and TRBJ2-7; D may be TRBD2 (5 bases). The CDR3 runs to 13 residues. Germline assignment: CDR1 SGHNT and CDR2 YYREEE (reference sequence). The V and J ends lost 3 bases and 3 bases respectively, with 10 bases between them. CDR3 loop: CASSSDEGYEQYV. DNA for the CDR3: TGTGCCAGCAGCTCCGACGAGGGCTACGAGCAGTACGTC.

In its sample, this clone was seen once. The CDR3 loop reads CAISESTSGPPTDTQYF. CDR3 coding DNA: TGTGCCATCAGTGAGTCAACTAGCGGCCCACCCACAGATACGCAGTATTTT. The chain recombines TRBV10-3 with TRBJ2-3; TRBD2 matches 8 bases. The CDR3 contains 17 residues. Per germline, CDR1 ENHRY and CDR2 SYGVKD. V was pared by 0 bases and J by 2 bases, with 7 bases of the junction left unmatched.

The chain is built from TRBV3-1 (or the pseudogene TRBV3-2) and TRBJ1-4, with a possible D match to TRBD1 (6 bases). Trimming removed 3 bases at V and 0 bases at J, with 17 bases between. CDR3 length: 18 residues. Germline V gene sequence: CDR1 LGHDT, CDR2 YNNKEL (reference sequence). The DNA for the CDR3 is TGTGCCAGCAGCCAGGATCTGGGGGGGCCTGCAACTAATGAAAAACTGTTTTTT. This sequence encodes CASSQDLGGPATNEKLFF.

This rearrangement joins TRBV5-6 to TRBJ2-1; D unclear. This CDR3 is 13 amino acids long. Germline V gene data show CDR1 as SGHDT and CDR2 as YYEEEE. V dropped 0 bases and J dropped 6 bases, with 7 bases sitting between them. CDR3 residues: CASSLVSGNEQFF. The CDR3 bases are TGTGCCAGCAGCTTGGTGTCGGGCAATGAGCAGTTCTTC.

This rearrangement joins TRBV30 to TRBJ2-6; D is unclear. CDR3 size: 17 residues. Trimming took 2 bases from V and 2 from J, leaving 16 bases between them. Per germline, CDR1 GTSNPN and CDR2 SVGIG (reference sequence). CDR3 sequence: CAWSKYPGPPGANVLTF. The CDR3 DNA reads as TGTGCCTGGAGTAAATACCCCGGTCCCCCTGGGGCCAACGTCCTGACTTTC.

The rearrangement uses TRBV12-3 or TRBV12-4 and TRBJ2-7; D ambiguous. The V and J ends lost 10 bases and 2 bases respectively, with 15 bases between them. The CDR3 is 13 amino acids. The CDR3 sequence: CATQEVDAYEQYV. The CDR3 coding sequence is TGTGCCACCCAAGAGGTTGACGCCTACGAGCAGTACGTC.

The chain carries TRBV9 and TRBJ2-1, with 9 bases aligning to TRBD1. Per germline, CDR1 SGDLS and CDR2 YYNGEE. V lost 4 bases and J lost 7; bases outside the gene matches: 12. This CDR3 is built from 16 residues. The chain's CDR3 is CASSPSNRGLVNEQFF. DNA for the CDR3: TGTGCCAGCAGCCCTTCGAACAGGGGGCTAGTTAATGAGCAGTTCTTC.

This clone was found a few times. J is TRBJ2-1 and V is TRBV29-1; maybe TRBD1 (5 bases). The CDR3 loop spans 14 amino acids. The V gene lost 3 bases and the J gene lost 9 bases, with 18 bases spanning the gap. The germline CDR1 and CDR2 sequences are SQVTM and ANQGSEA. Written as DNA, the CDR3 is TGCAGCGTTGAGATGGGGCCGCAGGTGAGTGAGCAGTTCTTC. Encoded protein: CSVEMGPQVSEQFF.

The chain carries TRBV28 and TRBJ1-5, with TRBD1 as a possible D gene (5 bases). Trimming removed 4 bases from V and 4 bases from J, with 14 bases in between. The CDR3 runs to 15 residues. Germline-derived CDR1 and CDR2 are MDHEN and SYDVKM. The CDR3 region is CASSSGVIGNQPQHF. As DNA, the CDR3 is TGTGCCAGCAGTTCGGGGGTGATAGGGAATCAGCCCCAGCATTTT. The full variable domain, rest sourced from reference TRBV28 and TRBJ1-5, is DVKVTQSSRYLVKRTGEKVFLECVQDMDHENMFWYRQDPGLGLRLIYFSYDVKMKEKGDIPEGYSVSREKKERFSLILESASTNQTSMYLCASSSGVIGNQPQHFGDGTRLSIL.

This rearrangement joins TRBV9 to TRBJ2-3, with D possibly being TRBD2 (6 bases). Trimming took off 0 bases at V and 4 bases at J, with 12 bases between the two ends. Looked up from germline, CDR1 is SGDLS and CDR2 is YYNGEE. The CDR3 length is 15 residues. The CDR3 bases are TGTGCCAGCAGCGTAGCTGGAGGGCCCCCAGATACGCAGTATTTT. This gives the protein CASSVAGGPPDTQYF.

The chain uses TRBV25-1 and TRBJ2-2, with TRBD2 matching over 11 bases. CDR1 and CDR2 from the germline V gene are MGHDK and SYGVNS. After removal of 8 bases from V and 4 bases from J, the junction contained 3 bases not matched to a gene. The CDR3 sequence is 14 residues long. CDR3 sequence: CASHGLAGTGELFF. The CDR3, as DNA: TGTGCCAGCCATGGACTAGCGGGCACCGGGGAGCTGTTTTTT.

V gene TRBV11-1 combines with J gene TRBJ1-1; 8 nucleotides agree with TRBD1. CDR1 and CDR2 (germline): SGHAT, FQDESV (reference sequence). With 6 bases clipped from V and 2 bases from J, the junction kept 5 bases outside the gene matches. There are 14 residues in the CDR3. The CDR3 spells CASSLGQVNTEAFF. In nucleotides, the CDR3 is TGTGCCAGCAGTCTGGGACAGGTAAACACTGAAGCTTTCTTT.

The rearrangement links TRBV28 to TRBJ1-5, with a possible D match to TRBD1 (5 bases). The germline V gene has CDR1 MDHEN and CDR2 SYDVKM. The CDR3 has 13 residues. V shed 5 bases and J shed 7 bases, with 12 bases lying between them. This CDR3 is CASSAGLSQPQHF. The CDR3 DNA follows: TGTGCCAGCAGTGCAGGGTTATCGCAGCCCCAGCATTTT.

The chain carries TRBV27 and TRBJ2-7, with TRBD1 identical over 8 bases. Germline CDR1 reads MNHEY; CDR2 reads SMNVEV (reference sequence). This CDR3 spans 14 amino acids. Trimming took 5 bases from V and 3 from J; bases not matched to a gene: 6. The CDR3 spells CASSSHRGDYEQYV. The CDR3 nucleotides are TGTGCCAGCAGTAGCCACAGGGGGGACTACGAGCAGTACGTC.

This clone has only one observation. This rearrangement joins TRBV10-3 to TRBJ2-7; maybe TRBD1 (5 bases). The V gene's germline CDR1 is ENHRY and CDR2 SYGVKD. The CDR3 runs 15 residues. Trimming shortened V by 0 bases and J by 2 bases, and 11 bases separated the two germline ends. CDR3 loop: CAISESQGYTYEQYF. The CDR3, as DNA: TGTGCCATCAGTGAGTCCCAGGGTTATACCTACGAGCAGTACTTC.

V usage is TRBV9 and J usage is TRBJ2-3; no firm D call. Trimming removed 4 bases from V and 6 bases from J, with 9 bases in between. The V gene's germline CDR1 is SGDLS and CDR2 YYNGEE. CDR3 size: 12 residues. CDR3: CASSPTMDTQYF. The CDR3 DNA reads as TGTGCCAGCAGCCCAACTATGGATACGCAGTATTTT. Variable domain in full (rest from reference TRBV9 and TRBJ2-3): DSGVTQTPKHLITATGQRVTLRCSPRSGDLSVYWYQQSLDQGLQFLIQYYNGEERAKGNILERFSAQQFPDLHSELNLSSLELGDSALYFCASSPTMDTQYFGPGTRLTVL.

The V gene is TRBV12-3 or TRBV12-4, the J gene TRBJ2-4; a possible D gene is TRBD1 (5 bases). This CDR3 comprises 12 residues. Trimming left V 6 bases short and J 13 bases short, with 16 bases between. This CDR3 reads CASSRVSRAQYF. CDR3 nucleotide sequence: TGTGCCAGCAGCCGGGTGAGCAGGGCCCAGTACTTC.

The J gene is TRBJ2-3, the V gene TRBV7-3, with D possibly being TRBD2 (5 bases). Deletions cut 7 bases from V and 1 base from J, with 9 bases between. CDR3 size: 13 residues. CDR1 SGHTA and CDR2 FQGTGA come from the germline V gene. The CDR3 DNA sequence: TGTGCCAGCACCCTCGGGGGCACAGATACGCAGTATTTT. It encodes CASTLGGTDTQYF.

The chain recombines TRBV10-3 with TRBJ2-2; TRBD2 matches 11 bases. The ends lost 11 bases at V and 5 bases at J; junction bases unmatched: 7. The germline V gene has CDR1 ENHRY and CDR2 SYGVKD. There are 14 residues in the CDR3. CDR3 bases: TGTGCCGTCGCGGGACTAGCGGAAACCGGGGAGCTGTTTTTT. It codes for CAVAGLAETGELFF.